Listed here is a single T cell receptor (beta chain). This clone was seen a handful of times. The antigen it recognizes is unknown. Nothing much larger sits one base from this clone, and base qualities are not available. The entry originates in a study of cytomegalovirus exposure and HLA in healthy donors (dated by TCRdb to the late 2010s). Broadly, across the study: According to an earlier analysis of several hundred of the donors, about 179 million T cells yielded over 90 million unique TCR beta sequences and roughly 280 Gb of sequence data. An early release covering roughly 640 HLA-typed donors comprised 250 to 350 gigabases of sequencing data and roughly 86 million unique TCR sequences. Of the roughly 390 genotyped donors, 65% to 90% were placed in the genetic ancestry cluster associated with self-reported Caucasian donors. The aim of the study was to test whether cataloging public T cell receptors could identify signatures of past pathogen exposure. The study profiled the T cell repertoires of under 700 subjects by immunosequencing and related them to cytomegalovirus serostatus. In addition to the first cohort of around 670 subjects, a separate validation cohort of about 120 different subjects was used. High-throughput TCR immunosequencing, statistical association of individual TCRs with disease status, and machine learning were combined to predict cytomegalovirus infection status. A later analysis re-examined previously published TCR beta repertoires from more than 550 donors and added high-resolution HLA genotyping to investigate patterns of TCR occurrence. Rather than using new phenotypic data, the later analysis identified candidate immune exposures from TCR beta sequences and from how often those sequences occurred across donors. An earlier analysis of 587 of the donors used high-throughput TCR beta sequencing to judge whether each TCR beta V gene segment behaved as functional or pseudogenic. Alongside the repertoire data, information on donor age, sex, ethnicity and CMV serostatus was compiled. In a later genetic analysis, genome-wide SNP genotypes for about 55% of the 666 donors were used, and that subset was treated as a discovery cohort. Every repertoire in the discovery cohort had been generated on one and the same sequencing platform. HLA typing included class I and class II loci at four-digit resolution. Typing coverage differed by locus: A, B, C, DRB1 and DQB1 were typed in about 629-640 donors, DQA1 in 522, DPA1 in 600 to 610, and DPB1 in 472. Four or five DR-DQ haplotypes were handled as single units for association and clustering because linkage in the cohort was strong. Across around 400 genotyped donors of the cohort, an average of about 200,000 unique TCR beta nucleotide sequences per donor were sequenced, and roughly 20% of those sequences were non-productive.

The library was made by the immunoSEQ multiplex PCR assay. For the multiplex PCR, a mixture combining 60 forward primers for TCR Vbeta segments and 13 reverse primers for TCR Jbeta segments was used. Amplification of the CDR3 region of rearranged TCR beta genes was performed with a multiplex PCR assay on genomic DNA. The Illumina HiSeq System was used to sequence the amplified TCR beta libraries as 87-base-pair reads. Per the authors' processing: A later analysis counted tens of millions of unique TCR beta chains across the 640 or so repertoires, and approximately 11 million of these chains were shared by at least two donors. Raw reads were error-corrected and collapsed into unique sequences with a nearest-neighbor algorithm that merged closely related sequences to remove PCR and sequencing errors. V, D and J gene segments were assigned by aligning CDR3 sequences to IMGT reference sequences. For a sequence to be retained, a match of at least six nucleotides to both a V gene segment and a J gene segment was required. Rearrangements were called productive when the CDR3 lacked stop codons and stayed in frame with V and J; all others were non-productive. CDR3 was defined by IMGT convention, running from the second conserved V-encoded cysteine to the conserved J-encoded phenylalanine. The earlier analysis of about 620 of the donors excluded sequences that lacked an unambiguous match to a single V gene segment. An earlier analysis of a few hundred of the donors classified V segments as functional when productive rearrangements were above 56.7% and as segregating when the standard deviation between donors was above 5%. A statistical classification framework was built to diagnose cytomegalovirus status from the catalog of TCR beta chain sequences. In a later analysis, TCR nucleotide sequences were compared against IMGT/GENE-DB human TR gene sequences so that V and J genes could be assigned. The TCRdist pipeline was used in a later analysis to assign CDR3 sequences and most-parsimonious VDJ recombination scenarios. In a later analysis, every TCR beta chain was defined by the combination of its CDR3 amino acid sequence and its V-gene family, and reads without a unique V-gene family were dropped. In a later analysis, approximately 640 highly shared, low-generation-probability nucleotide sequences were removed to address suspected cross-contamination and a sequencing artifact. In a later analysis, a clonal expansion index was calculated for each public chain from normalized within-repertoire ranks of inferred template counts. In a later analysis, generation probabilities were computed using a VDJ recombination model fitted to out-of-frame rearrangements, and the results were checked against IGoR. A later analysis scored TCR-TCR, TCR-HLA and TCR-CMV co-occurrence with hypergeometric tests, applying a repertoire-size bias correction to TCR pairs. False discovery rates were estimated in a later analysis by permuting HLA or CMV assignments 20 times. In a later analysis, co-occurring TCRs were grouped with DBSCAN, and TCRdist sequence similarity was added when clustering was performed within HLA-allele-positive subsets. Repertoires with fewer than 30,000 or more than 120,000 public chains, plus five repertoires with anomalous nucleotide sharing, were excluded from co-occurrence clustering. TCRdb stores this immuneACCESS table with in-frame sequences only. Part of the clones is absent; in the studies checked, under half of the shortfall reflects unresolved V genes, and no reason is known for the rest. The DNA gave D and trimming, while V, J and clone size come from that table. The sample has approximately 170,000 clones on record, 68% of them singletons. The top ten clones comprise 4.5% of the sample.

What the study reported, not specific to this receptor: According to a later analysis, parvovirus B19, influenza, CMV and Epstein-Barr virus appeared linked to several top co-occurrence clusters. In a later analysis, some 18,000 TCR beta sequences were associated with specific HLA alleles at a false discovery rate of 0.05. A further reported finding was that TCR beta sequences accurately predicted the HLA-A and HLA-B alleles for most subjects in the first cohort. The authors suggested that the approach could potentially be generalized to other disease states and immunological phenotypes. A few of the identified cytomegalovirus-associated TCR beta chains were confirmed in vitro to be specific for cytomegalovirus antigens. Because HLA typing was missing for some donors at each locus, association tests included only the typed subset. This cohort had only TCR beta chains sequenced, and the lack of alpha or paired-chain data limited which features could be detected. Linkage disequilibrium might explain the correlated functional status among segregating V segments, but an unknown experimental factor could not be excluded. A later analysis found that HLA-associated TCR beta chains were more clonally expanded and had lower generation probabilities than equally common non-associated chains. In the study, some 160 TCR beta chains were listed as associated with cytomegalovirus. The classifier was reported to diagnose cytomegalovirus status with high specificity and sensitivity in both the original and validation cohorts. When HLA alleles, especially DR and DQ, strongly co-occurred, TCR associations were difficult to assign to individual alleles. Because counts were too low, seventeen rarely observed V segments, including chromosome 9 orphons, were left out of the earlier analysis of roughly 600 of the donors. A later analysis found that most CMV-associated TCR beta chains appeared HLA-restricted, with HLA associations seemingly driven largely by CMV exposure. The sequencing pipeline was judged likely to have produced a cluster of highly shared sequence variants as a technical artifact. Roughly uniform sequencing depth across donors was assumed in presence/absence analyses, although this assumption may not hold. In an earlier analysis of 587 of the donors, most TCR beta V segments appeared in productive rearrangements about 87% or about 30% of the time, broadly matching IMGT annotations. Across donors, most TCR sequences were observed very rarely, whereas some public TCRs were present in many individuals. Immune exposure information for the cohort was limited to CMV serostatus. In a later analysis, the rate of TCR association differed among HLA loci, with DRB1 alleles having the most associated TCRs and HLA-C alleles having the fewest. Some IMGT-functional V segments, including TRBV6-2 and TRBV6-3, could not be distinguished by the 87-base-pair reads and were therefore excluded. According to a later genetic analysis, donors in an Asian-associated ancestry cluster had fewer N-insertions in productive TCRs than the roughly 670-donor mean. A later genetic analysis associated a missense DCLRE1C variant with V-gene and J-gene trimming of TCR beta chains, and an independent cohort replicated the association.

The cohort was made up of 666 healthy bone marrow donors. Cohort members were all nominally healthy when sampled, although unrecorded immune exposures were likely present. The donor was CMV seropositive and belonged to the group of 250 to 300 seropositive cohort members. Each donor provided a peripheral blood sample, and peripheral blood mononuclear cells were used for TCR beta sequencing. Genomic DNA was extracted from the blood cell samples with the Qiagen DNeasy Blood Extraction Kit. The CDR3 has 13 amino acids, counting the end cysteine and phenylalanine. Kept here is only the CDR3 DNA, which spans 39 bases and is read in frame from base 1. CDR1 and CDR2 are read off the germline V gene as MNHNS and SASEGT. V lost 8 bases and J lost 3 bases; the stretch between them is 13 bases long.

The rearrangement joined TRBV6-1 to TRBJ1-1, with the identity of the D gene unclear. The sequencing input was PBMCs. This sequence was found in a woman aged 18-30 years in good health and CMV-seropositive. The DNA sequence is TGTGCCAGCCGGAAAGAACGGGACACTGAAGCTTTCTTT. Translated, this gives CASRKERDTEAFF.